One and the same sample provided the 16 T cell receptor beta chains below, sequenced in a study of T cell changes during pregnancy in multiple sclerosis. TCRdb keeps only in-frame clones here, not all; method: immunoSEQ multiplex PCR. The sample contains 100,000 to 140,000 clones, roughly 90% of which appear only once. Sample: peripheral blood, taken in the third trimester of pregnancy. The receptors here all came from a female donor in good health, enrolled as a control in a pregnancy study.

With regard to this clone: At one end, the junction sequence differs from germline, possibly due to a read error. The chain uses TRBV10-3 and TRBJ1-2, with 8 bases fitting TRBD1. Looked up from germline, CDR1 is ENHRY and CDR2 is SYGVKD. CDR3 length: 14 residues. The CDR3 coding sequence is TGTGCCATCAGCGAGTTCAGGGGGCAGGAAGGCTACACCTTC. Its protein is CAISEFRGQEGYTF.

The rearrangement joins TRBV6-4 to TRBJ1-6; 7 positions match TRBD1. CDR1 and CDR2 (germline): MRHNA, SNTAGT. With V trimmed by 2 bases and J by 7 bases, 5 bases remained unmatched. The CDR3 runs to 15 residues. Here the CDR3 reads CASSDQGGGNSPLHF. DNA of the CDR3: TGTGCCAGCAGTGACCAAGGGGGCGGGAATTCACCCCTCCACTTT.

The CDR3 sequence: CATSGLAGEDTQYF. In nucleotides, the CDR3 is TGTGCCACCTCGGGACTAGCGGGGGAAGATACGCAGTATTTT. This chain connects TRBV19 to TRBJ2-3; 14 nucleotides match TRBD2. The V gene end was trimmed by 10 bases and the J gene end by 5 bases; junction bases not matched to a gene: 5. CDR1 and CDR2 (germline): LNHDA, SQIVND (reference sequence). The CDR3 is 14 residues long.

The J gene is TRBJ2-1, the V gene TRBV25-1, with 8 positions matching TRBD1. With 1 base clipped from V and 10 bases from J, the junction kept 9 bases outside the gene matches. The CDR3 contains 15 residues. Looked up from germline, CDR1 is MGHDK and CDR2 is SYGVNS. CDR3 sequence: CASSEWAGGAEEQFF. CDR3 sequence (DNA): TGTGCCAGCAGTGAATGGGCAGGGGGCGCGGAGGAGCAGTTCTTC.

This chain links TRBV4-2 with TRBJ1-2, with 7 bases aligning to TRBD1. The V segment lost 0 bases and the J segment 13 bases; nucleotides outside the gene matches: 8. In germline, CDR1 is LGHNA, CDR2 YNFKEQ. CDR3 length equals 13 residues. The CDR3 sequence is CASSQEATGAGTF. The CDR3 nucleotides are TGTGCCAGCAGCCAAGAGGCAACAGGGGCGGGCACCTTC.

The rearrangement links TRBV7-2 to TRBJ2-7; 7 bases match TRBD1. With 5 bases clipped from V and 3 bases from J, the junction kept 7 bases outside the gene matches. Germline values: CDR1 SGHTA, CDR2 FQGNSA. The CDR3 covers 14 residues. This CDR3 reads CASSPPGQNYEQYF. In DNA, the CDR3 is TGTGCCAGCAGCCCCCCGGGACAGAACTACGAGCAGTACTTC.

This sequence joins TRBV7-9 and TRBJ1-2; D is undetermined. Germline-derived CDR1 and CDR2 are SEHNR and FQNEAQ (reference sequence). Trimming stripped 1 base from V and 2 bases from J, with 5 bases between. This CDR3 spans 13 amino acids. In DNA form, the CDR3 reads TGTGCCAGCAGCTTAGGTCCGAACTATGGCTACACCTTC. The encoded protein is CASSLGPNYGYTF.

The V call is TRBV7-9, the J call TRBJ2-6; 8 positions match TRBD1. The CDR3 consists of 19 residues. After removal of 1 base from V and 3 bases from J, the junction contained 11 bases not matched to a gene. Germline V gene sequence: CDR1 SEHNR, CDR2 FQNEAQ (reference sequence). The CDR3 DNA sequence: TGTGCCAGCAGCTTAGTGGGGGCAGGGGGCCAGTATGGGGCCAACGTCCTGACTTTC. Its translation is CASSLVGAGGQYGANVLTF.

This clone was counted a few times. The CDR3 protein is CAWSGPGGYTEAFF. The CDR3, as DNA: TGTGCCTGGAGTGGACCAGGGGGATACACTGAAGCTTTCTTT. The chain uses TRBV30 and TRBJ1-1, with 7 bases lining up with TRBD1. Trimming cost V 1 base and J 3 bases; bases outside gene matches: 5. The CDR3 consists of 14 residues. Germline V gives CDR1 GTSNPN, CDR2 SVGIG (reference sequence).

This CDR3 is CASSGGGTDTQYF. CDR3 nucleotide sequence: TGTGCCAGCAGCGGGGGCGGCACAGATACGCAGTATTTT. V gene TRBV7-9 combines with J gene TRBJ2-3; TRBD1 is a possible D gene (6 bases). V gave up 5 bases and J gave up 1 base, with 7 bases separating them. CDR3 length equals 13 residues. Germline values: CDR1 SEHNR, CDR2 FQNEAQ (reference sequence).

Comment on this clone: An end of the junction does not agree with germline; a read error may underlie this. This chain joins TRBV5-4 and TRBJ2-3; 8 positions agree with TRBD2. Germline CDR1 and CDR2: SGHNT and YYREEE (reference sequence). The CDR3 has 15 amino acids. Here the CDR3 DNA reads TGTGCCAGCAGCTTGGGCGGGGGGCCCACATATACGCAGTATTTT. Its translation is CASSLGGGPTYTQYF.

The chain employs TRBV30 and TRBJ2-1; TRBD2 agrees at 7 bases. The trim removed 5 bases at V and 1 base at J, leaving 2 bases unmatched. The CDR3 runs to 13 residues. Germline assignment: CDR1 GTSNPN and CDR2 SVGIG (reference sequence). This chain's CDR3 is CAWAGGSYNEQFF. For the CDR3, the DNA is TGTGCCTGGGCCGGGGGGTCCTACAATGAGCAGTTCTTC.

The genes are TRBV6-5 and TRBJ1-2; 8 nucleotides agree with TRBD1. Losses at the gene ends were 5 bases for V and 2 bases for J; bases not matched to a gene: 4. Germline assignment: CDR1 MNHEY and CDR2 SVGAGI. The CDR3 spans 14 residues. This CDR3 is CASSRGTGNYGYTF. The CDR3, as DNA: TGTGCCAGCAGTAGGGGGACAGGAAACTATGGCTACACCTTC.

V usage is TRBV2 and J usage is TRBJ2-7; possibly TRBD2 for D (5 bases). The CDR3 consists of 12 residues. V was shortened by 10 bases and J by 5 bases, with 15 bases between the two germline ends. Germline V gene data show CDR1 as SNHLY and CDR2 as FYNNEI. The CDR3 loop reads CATSTRGDEQYF. As DNA, the CDR3 is TGTGCCACCTCTACCCGGGGAGACGAGCAGTACTTC.

The V and J genes are TRBV7-3 and TRBJ2-3; D is undetermined. Germline CDR1 reads SGHTA; CDR2 reads FQGTGA. The ends were cut back, 5 bases at V and 1 base at J, with 7 bases in the middle. The CDR3 extends over 13 amino acids. The CDR3 nucleotides read TGTGCCAGCAGCCGCCCGGGCACAGATACGCAGTATTTT. It is translated as CASSRPGTDTQYF.

This sequence joins TRBV5-6 and TRBJ1-6; possible D gene TRBD1, 5 bases. Germline V gene sequence: CDR1 SGHDT, CDR2 YYEEEE. The V and J ends lost 0 bases and 9 bases respectively, with 16 bases between them. The CDR3 sequence is 16 residues long. CDR3 sequence (DNA): TGTGCCAGCAGCTTGGGTGGGGGGGGGTGGACTTCACCCCTCCACTTT. Protein sequence: CASSLGGGGWTSPLHF.